These T cell receptor beta chains were read from a single sample in a study of T cell responses to AZD1222 COVID-19 vaccine. Generated by immunoSEQ multiplex PCR, the TCRdb table keeps only in-frame clones and is missing some. The table lists 150,000 to 180,000 clones, 90% of them singletons. The sample in question was peripheral blood, obtained on day 0 of AZD1222 vaccination. The source is an adult in good health. Each CDR3 is given with its conserved first and last residue.

CDR3 protein	CDR3 length	V gene	J gene
CASSVEGTSGVLNIQYF	17	TRBV9	TRBJ2-4
CASSPSTGYSNQPQHF	16	TRBV27	TRBJ1-5
CASSRVYEQFF	11	TRBV6-1	TRBJ2-1
CASSPISPGFGEKLFF	16	TRBV3-1/TRBV3-2	TRBJ1-4
CASSFTRGTSYGYTF	15	TRBV11-2	TRBJ1-2
CASSSYTTNYGYTF	14	TRBV11-2	TRBJ1-2
CAWGGATGTGGSGANVLTF	19	TRBV30	TRBJ2-6
CASSETRTALGNTIYF	16	TRBV25-1	TRBJ1-3
CASNGVVYEKLFF	13	TRBV19	TRBJ1-4
CASSLVSSEQYF	12	TRBV6-1	TRBJ2-7
CASSLGQYYEQYF	13	TRBV7-9	TRBJ2-7
CASSELGQGAKLFF	14	TRBV25-1	TRBJ1-4
CASSLGGTGILSGANVLTF	19	TRBV28	TRBJ2-6
CASSLTLVGEQFF	13	TRBV27	TRBJ2-1
CSVTTGSNTEAFF	13	TRBV29-1	TRBJ1-1
CASSPGARTEAFF	13	TRBV7-3	TRBJ1-1
CASSSTGVGETQYF	14	TRBV12-1	TRBJ2-5
CASSRAGVFELGSPLHF	17	TRBV5-1	TRBJ1-6
CATRGDGYTF	10	TRBV24-1	TRBJ1-2
CASRGGGSYEQYF	13	TRBV5-4	TRBJ2-7
CASSLTPPTSGYRPTDTQYF	20	TRBV7-3	TRBJ2-3
CSVEPRLRQETQYF	14	TRBV29-1	TRBJ2-5